Listed below are T cell receptor beta chains from one sample, sequenced in a study of shared clonotypes between healthy human individuals. TCRdb's copy holds only in-frame clones and misses some; the assay was immunoSEQ multiplex PCR. The sample has 2 million to 2.5 million clones; under 95% are singletons. Source material: naive CD4+ T cells from PBMCs. All receptors derive from a man aged 18 to 29 in good health. Some clones in this sample may be carry-over from other donors' samples. Each CDR3 is given with its conserved first and last residue. A D gene is named only where the DNA matches it firmly. Rows give clone size only sometimes, using once, few, many, or a class for an expanded clone.

>TRBJ1-1|.|.|TRBV14
TGTGCCAGCAGCCGGACCTTAAACACTGAAGCTTTCTTT
CASSRTLNTEAFF
>TRBJ1-4|few|TRBD1|TRBV6-1
TGTGCCAGCTGCCAGGACAGGGCGGAAAAACTGTTTTTT
CASCQDRAEKLFF
>TRBJ2-2|.|.|TRBV11-2
TGTGCCAGCAGCTCTAGCACCGGGGAGCTGTTTTTT
CASSSSTGELFF
>TRBJ1-1|.|TRBD1|TRBV7-2
TGTGCCAGCAGCTTAGGTCCAGGGGGCGGCACTGAAGCTTTCTTT
CASSLGPGGGTEAFF
>TRBJ1-1|.|.|TRBV12-5
TGTGCTAGTGGTTTGGGTCAGAGAAACACTGAAGCTTTCTTT
CASGLGQRNTEAFF
>TRBJ2-7|once|TRBD2|TRBV6-5
TGTGCCAGCAGTTCCGTCGTAGCGGGAAGCTCCTACGAGCAGTACTTC
CASSSVVAGSSYEQYF
>TRBJ1-4|.|.|TRBV2
TGTGCCAGCAGGATCGGGCCTGAAAAACTGTTTTTT
CASRIGPEKLFF
>TRBJ2-1|.|TRBD2|TRBV30
TGTGCCTGGAGTGTATTATTAGCGGGAGTAGCGGTTGGAGGGGAGCAGTTCTTC
CAWSVLLAGVAVGGEQFF
>TRBJ2-7|.|.|TRBV12-5
TGTGCTAGTGCCCGACCGGACAGCCCGAGGAGCTCCTACGAGCAGTACTTC
CASARPDSPRSSYEQYF
>TRBJ2-7|.|TRBD1|TRBV6-5
TGTGCCAGCAGTTTTTATGACAGGGCCTCCTACGAGCAGTACTTC
CASSFYDRASYEQYF
>TRBJ2-7|.|TRBD2|TRBV28
TGTGCCAGCAGTAATAGCGGGAGGAGGGAGCAGTACTTC
CASSNSGRREQYF
>TRBJ2-3|.|.|TRBV4-2
TGTGCCAGCAGCCTGCGGACTGGCACAGATACGCAGTATTTT
CASSLRTGTDTQYF
>TRBJ2-7|.|TRBD2|TRBV5-1
TGCGCCAGCAGCGGAAGCGGGAGGGCCTACGAGCAGTACTTC
CASSGSGRAYEQYF
>TRBJ1-2|.|.|TRBV6-6
TGTGCCAGCAGTTCGACAGCTAGGTATGGCTACACCTTC
CASSSTARYGYTF
>TRBJ1-3|.|.|TRBV27
TGTGCCAGCGGGTATCGGGGGGTATCTGGAAACACCATATATTTT
CASGYRGVSGNTIYF